A single sample is the source of the 7 T cell receptor beta chains below, sequenced in a study of metastatic and nonmetastatic thyroid tumors. TCRdb reassembled clones from the PCR reads with MiXCR. In the table there are around 64,000 clones, roughly 4.1% of which are singletons. Patients had received no treatment of any kind before thyroid surgery. The material sequenced was blood. All receptors derive from a female donor with papillary thyroid cancer or a benign thyroid nodule (not recorded which). Some clones in this sample may be carry-over from other donors' samples.

V usage is TRBV6-2 or TRBV6-3 and J usage is TRBJ2-2, with TRBD2 as a possible D gene (6 bases). V shed 5 bases and J shed 3 bases, with 13 bases lying between them. Germline CDR1 reads MNHEY; CDR2 reads SVGEGT. CDR3 length equals 15 residues. CDR3 residues: CASSQPGLHTGELFF. The CDR3 DNA reads as TGTGCCAGCAGTCAACCGGGACTTCACACCGGGGAGCTGTTTTTT.

This clone has more than one count but fewer than ten. This chain uses TRBV13 with TRBJ2-7; D remains ambiguous. Germline V lookup: CDR1 PRHDT, CDR2 FYEKMQ (reference sequence). The V and J ends lost 5 bases and 2 bases respectively, with 13 bases between them. This CDR3 contains 14 residues. CDR3 sequence: CASSADGFTYEQYF. The DNA for the CDR3 is TGTGCCAGCAGCGCCGACGGGTTTACCTACGAGCAGTACTTC.

This clone occurred many times. J is TRBJ2-3 and V is TRBV6-2 or TRBV6-3; 8 positions match TRBD1. CDR1 and CDR2 from the germline V gene are MNHEY and SVGEGT. CDR3 size: 15 residues. V lost 6 bases to trimming and J lost 1 base; unmatched junction nucleotides: 6. The CDR3 sequence is CASRPTGAGTDTQYF. The CDR3 DNA is TGTGCCAGCAGACCGACAGGGGCGGGCACAGATACGCAGTATTTT.

A remark on this clone: This may be a read error, as it is one base from a much larger clone. Other nucleotide sequences in the sample specify the same CDR3. The chain uses TRBV12-3 or TRBV12-4 and TRBJ1-1; D unclear. The V gene lost 1 base and the J gene lost 4 bases, with 10 bases spanning the gap. The CDR3 sequence is 14 residues long. The CDR3 nucleotides read TGTGCCAGCAGTTTAGGTGCGGGGTCCACTGAAGCTTTCTTT. Encoded protein: CASSLGAGSTEAFF.

The table lists this clone with many counts. This chain uses TRBV28 with TRBJ2-7; D remains unclear. Deletions cut 7 bases from V and 5 bases from J, with 12 bases between. The germline V gene encodes CDR1 MDHEN and CDR2 SYDVKM. The CDR3 length is 12 residues. The CDR3: CASNTLSDEQYF. Written as DNA, the CDR3 is TGTGCCAGCAACACACTTTCAGACGAGCAGTACTTC. Full variable domain (outside the CDR3, taken from reference TRBV28 and TRBJ2-7): DVKVTQSSRYLVKRTGEKVFLECVQDMDHENMFWYRQDPGLGLRLIYFSYDVKMKEKGDIPEGYSVSREKKERFSLILESASTNQTSMYLCASNTLSDEQYFGPGTRLTVT.

In this sample, this clone turned up many times. The CDR3 loop reads CASRVERPNTEAFF. The CDR3 nucleotides are TGTGCCAGCAGGGTTGAAAGGCCGAACACTGAAGCTTTCTTT. V is TRBV28 and J is TRBJ1-1; D gene uncertain. In germline, CDR1 is MDHEN, CDR2 SYDVKM. V was cut by 6 bases and J by 1 base, with 12 bases left in between. CDR3 size: 14 residues.

This clone was counted between two and nine times. This chain links TRBV5-1 with TRBJ1-4; D remains ambiguous. Germline V gene sequence: CDR1 SGHRS, CDR2 YFSETQ. The CDR3 runs 16 residues. Trimming removed 0 bases from V and 7 bases from J, with 16 bases in between. In DNA, the CDR3 is TGCGCCAGCAGCTTGGCCACGGGTATGGGGAGTGAAAAACTGTTTTTT. It yields the protein CASSLATGMGSEKLFF.